Below, 25 T cell receptor beta chains from the same sample are listed, as sequenced in a study of blood T cell repertoires in COVID-19. The repertoire was sequenced with immunoSEQ multiplex PCR; TCRdb's copy has only in-frame clones and lacks some. This sample has about 250,000 clones; roughly 80% occur once, and the top ten carry about 10%. The sequencing input was peripheral blood. These receptors all stem from an older man with acute or convalescent COVID-19.

The chain uses TRBV10-3 and TRBJ2-7; 9 bases match TRBD1. This CDR3 spans 14 amino acids. The V and J ends lost 4 bases and 4 bases, in that order; junction bases with no gene match: 5. The germline V gene encodes CDR1 ENHRY and CDR2 SYGVKD. The CDR3 reads CAISGDRVGYEQYF. DNA for the CDR3: TGTGCCATCAGTGGGGACAGGGTTGGGTACGAGCAGTACTTC.

The V and J genes are TRBV19 and TRBJ1-4; TRBD1 might be the D (5 bases). Between the trimmed V and J ends, which lost 3 bases and 2 bases, there was a span of 13 bases. Germline V CDR1 and CDR2: LNHDA, SQIVND (reference sequence). CDR3 length equals 16 residues. The CDR3 protein is CASSIGRDSTNEKLFF. The CDR3 DNA sequence: TGTGCCAGTAGTATTGGCAGGGATTCGACTAATGAAAAACTGTTTTTT. Looking up the rest from reference TRBV19 and TRBJ1-4 gives the full variable domain: DGGITQSPKYLFRKEGQNVTLSCEQNLNHDAMYWYRQDPGQGLRLIYYSQIVNDFQKGDIAEGYSVSREKKESFPLTVTSAQKNPTAFYLCASSIGRDSTNEKLFFGSGTQLSVL.

This clone was seen more than once but under ten times. The CDR3 DNA sequence: TGCGCCAGCGCGGAAGGGGCTAATGAAAAACTGTTTTTT. Amino acids: CASAEGANEKLFF. The chain combines TRBV5-1 with TRBJ1-4, with D maybe TRBD1 (5 bases). From germline, CDR1 is SGHRS and CDR2 YFSETQ. Trimming left V 7 bases short and J 3 bases short, with 10 bases between. The CDR3 runs 13 residues.

The chain links TRBV11-2 to TRBJ2-3; TRBD2 matches 10 bases. Germline assignment: CDR1 SGHAT and CDR2 FQNNGV. This CDR3 spans 16 amino acids. J gave up 0 bases and V 5 bases, and 5 bases lay outside the gene matches. Here the CDR3 DNA reads TGTGCCAGCAGCCCCCGAGCGGGGGGGAGCACAGATACGCAGTATTTT. As protein: CASSPRAGGSTDTQYF. The variable domain in full, with the rest retrieved from reference TRBV11-2 and TRBJ2-3, is EAGVAQSPRYKIIEKRQSVAFWCNPISGHATLYWYQQILGQGPKLLIQFQNNGVVDDSQLPKDRFSAERLKGVDSTLKIQPAKLEDSAVYLCASSPRAGGSTDTQYFGPGTRLTVL.

The chain employs TRBV5-6 and TRBJ2-2; D perhaps matches TRBD1 (6 bases). This CDR3 spans 16 amino acids. Germline CDR1 and CDR2: SGHDT and YYEEEE. The V and J ends lost 5 bases and 3 bases respectively, with 17 bases between them. The chain's CDR3 is CASRNKGEPHTGELFF. The CDR3, as DNA: TGTGCCAGCAGAAATAAGGGGGAGCCTCACACCGGGGAGCTGTTTTTT. Full variable domain (remainder filled in from reference TRBV5-6 and TRBJ2-2): DAGVTQSPTHLIKTRGQQVTLRCSPKSGHDTVSWYQQALGQGPQFIFQYYEEEERQRGNFPDRFSGHQFPNYSSELNVNALLLGDSALYLCASRNKGEPHTGELFFGEGSRLTVL.

V usage is TRBV3-1 (or the pseudogene TRBV3-2) and J usage is TRBJ2-3; 8 bases fit TRBD1. Per the germline V gene, CDR1 is LGHDT and CDR2 is YNNKEL (reference sequence). CDR3 length: 15 amino acids. Losses at the gene ends were 5 bases for V and 5 bases for J; bases not matched to a gene: 9. The CDR3 sequence is CASSSSWTGRDTQYF. The CDR3 DNA sequence: TGTGCCAGCAGCTCATCGTGGACAGGGCGAGATACGCAGTATTTT.

The chain couples TRBV7-9 to TRBJ2-7, with TRBD1 matching over 8 bases. Germline V gene data show CDR1 as SEHNR and CDR2 as FQNEAQ (reference sequence). The length of the CDR3 is 15 residues. Germline trimming cut 0 bases from V and 9 bases from J; bases unmatched to any gene: 10. CDR3 protein: CASSLAGTGSLGQYF. CDR3 bases: TGTGCCAGCAGCTTAGCCGGGACAGGTTCCCTCGGGCAGTACTTC.

The V and J genes are TRBV6-6 and TRBJ1-2; 8 bases fit TRBD1. The V gene's germline CDR1 is MNHNY and CDR2 SVGAGI (reference sequence). This CDR3 region has 13 residues. Trimming cost V 6 bases and J 2 bases; bases outside gene matches: 2. In DNA form, the CDR3 reads TGTGCCAGCAGCCGGACAGGGAACTATGGCTACACCTTC. The encoded protein is CASSRTGNYGYTF.

The J gene is TRBJ1-2, the V gene TRBV7-9; D remains unclear. The V and J ends lost 1 base and 2 bases respectively, with 8 bases between them. The CDR3 covers 14 residues. Germline V gene sequence: CDR1 SEHNR, CDR2 FQNEAQ (reference sequence). The DNA for the CDR3 is TGTGCCAGCAGCTTAGTGGGCCAGAACTATGGCTACACCTTC. This translates into CASSLVGQNYGYTF.

The rearrangement uses TRBV6-5 and TRBJ1-2, with 9 bases fitting TRBD1. This CDR3 spans 15 amino acids. The junction had 12 bases not matched to a gene; V was cut back by 11 bases and J by 2 bases. The germline CDR1 and CDR2 sequences are MNHEY and SVGAGI. The CDR3 DNA is TGTGCCGGCTCCGCCCGGGACAGGGCCAACTATGGCTACACCTTC. It yields the protein CAGSARDRANYGYTF.

The chain carries TRBV5-1 and TRBJ2-1; D remains ambiguous. V lost 2 bases to trimming and J lost 8 bases, with 8 bases between them. CDR1 is SGHRS, CDR2 YFSETQ, per germline. The CDR3 is 12 amino acids. CDR3 DNA: TGCGCCAGCAGCTTTCGGTTGGATGAGCAGTTCTTC. Its translation is CASSFRLDEQFF. Full variable domain (outside the CDR3, taken from reference TRBV5-1 and TRBJ2-1): KAGVTQTPRYLIKTRGQQVTLSCSPISGHRSVSWYQQTPGQGLQFLFEYFSETQRNKGNFPGRFSGRQFSNSRSEMNVSTLELGDSALYLCASSFRLDEQFFGPGTRLTVL.

The count of this clone is one. This chain uses TRBV2 with TRBJ1-1, with no clear D. Trimming cost V 7 bases and J 4 bases, with 13 bases left between them. This CDR3 spans 13 amino acids. From germline, CDR1 is SNHLY and CDR2 FYNNEI. CDR3 coding DNA: TGTGCCAGCACCCCGAAGTACGGCACTGAAGCTTTCTTT. Encoded protein: CASTPKYGTEAFF.

The table lists this clone with a few counts. The V call is TRBV6-6, the J call TRBJ2-1; 11 nucleotides align to TRBD2. After removal of 2 bases from V and 10 bases from J, the junction contained 7 bases not matched to a gene. Germline loops: CDR1 MNHNY, CDR2 SVGAGI (reference sequence). CDR3 length equals 15 residues. The CDR3 is CASSYGLAGGGEQFF. For the CDR3, the DNA is TGTGCCAGCAGTTACGGGCTAGCGGGAGGCGGGGAGCAGTTCTTC.

V is TRBV5-1 and J is TRBJ2-5; 10 bases fit TRBD2. Trimming at V came to 0 bases and at J to 3 bases, leaving 2 bases not matched to a gene. The germline gives CDR1 SGHRS, CDR2 YFSETQ. This CDR3 has 15 residues. CDR3 region: CASSLVAGGEETQYF. CDR3 nucleotides: TGCGCCAGCAGCTTGGTAGCGGGGGGAGAAGAGACCCAGTACTTC.

This sequence joins TRBV19 and TRBJ2-2, with 8 bases identical to TRBD1. CDR1 and CDR2 (germline): LNHDA, SQIVND (reference sequence). The CDR3 spans 16 residues. V trimming: 3 bases; J trimming: 5 bases; junction bases outside the gene matches: 8. CDR3 DNA: TGTGCCAGTAGTATGAGGGGACAGGCTATAACCGGGGAGCTGTTTTTT. Amino acid sequence: CASSMRGQAITGELFF.

V is TRBV2 and J is TRBJ1-6; TRBD1 aligns across 8 bases. The length of the CDR3 is 16 residues. V shed 6 bases and J 5 bases; nucleotides not matched to a gene: 9. Germline CDR1 SNHLY, CDR2 FYNNEI. The CDR3 coding sequence is TGTGCCAGCAGCCTCAACCAGGGGGCGCATAATTCACCCCTCCACTTT. As protein: CASSLNQGAHNSPLHF.

CDR3 sequence (DNA): TGTGCCAGCAGTCCACAGTATAGCAATCAGCCCCAGCATTTT. Protein: CASSPQYSNQPQHF. The chain carries TRBV6-5 and TRBJ1-5; D ambiguous. V was trimmed by 5 bases and J by 0 bases, leaving 8 bases between them. The CDR3 spans 14 residues. CDR1 and CDR2 from the germline V gene are MNHEY and SVGAGI.

The J gene is TRBJ1-5, the V gene TRBV24-1; 12 bases align to TRBD1. Germline trimming cut 10 bases from V and 1 base from J; bases unmatched to any gene: 13. This CDR3 has 18 residues. Germline CDR1 is KGHDR and CDR2 is SFDVKD. The CDR3 nucleotides are TGTGCCACTGCCGCCGGGACAGGGGGCTTCAGGAGCAATCAGCCCCAGCATTTT. Its translation is CATAAGTGGFRSNQPQHF.

The chain employs TRBV6-2 or TRBV6-3 and TRBJ1-2; D is undetermined. CDR1 and CDR2 (germline): MNHEY, SVGEGT. V was trimmed by 4 bases and J by 6 bases, leaving 18 bases between them. The length of the CDR3 is 15 residues. The CDR3 here is CASSSTGRPGNGYTF. Written as DNA, the CDR3 is TGTGCCAGCAGTTCTACGGGCCGCCCGGGGAATGGCTACACCTTC.

The V call is TRBV7-2, the J call TRBJ2-7; D might be TRBD2 (5 bases). The CDR3 runs to 14 residues. The ends were cut back, 1 base at V and 6 bases at J, with 13 bases in the middle. The germline gives CDR1 SGHTA, CDR2 FQGNSA. CDR3 residues: CASSLDFRGGEQYF. CDR3 nucleotides: TGTGCCAGCAGCTTAGACTTTCGCGGAGGCGAGCAGTACTTC.

This chain uses TRBV18 with TRBJ2-3; 8 bases fit TRBD2. Per the germline V gene, CDR1 is KGHSH and CDR2 is LQKENI. V was clipped by 3 bases and J by 0 bases; unmatched bases: 5. This CDR3 comprises 16 residues. Written as DNA, the CDR3 is TGTGCCAGCTCACCTTTAGCGGGACCTAGCACAGATACGCAGTATTTT. It codes for CASSPLAGPSTDTQYF.

The chain is built from TRBV7-9 and TRBJ2-7; 9 nucleotides match TRBD2. The CDR3 loop spans 15 amino acids. Losses at the gene ends were 3 bases for V and 4 bases for J; bases not matched to a gene: 7. In germline, CDR1 is SEHNR, CDR2 FQNEAQ (reference sequence). The CDR3 region is CASSFSGSLGYEQYF. The CDR3 DNA reads as TGTGCCAGCAGCTTTAGCGGGAGTCTGGGGTACGAGCAGTACTTC.

The chain joins TRBV13 to TRBJ1-1; 7 positions match TRBD1. Trimming took 6 bases from V and 6 from J; bases not matched to a gene: 10. Germline loops: CDR1 PRHDT, CDR2 FYEKMQ (reference sequence). CDR3 length: 14 residues. The CDR3 DNA sequence: TGTGCCAGCAGTAGACAGGGAGCACTATCTGAAGCTTTCTTT. Its protein product is CASSRQGALSEAFF.

The chain links TRBV24-1 to TRBJ2-1; 7 nucleotides align to TRBD1. V shed 1 base, J shed 5 bases, and the junction held 7 bases outside the gene matches. The CDR3 is 16 amino acids. CDR1 and CDR2 from the germline V gene are KGHDR and SFDVKD. CDR3 bases: TGTGCCACCAGTGATTTAGGCCAGGGGGAGAACAATGAGCAGTTCTTC. It yields the protein CATSDLGQGENNEQFF.

The chain links TRBV4-1 to TRBJ1-4; 10 bases align to TRBD1. The CDR3 length is 16 residues. J gave up 5 bases and V 0 bases, and 3 bases lay outside the gene matches. Per the germline V gene, CDR1 is MGHRA and CDR2 is YSYEKL. This chain's CDR3 is CASSQEVTGGNEKLFF. In nucleotides, the CDR3 is TGCGCCAGCAGCCAAGAGGTGACAGGGGGCAATGAAAAACTGTTTTTT.